One sample yielded the 15 T cell receptor beta chains listed below, sequenced in a study of blood T cells in healthy people across ages. A J-beta primer mix and a sample-barcoded 5' primer were used in a second PCR of roughly 7 to 12 cycles. TCRdb reprocessed the 5' RACE reads with MiXCR, giving one entry per CDR3 protein. This sample has roughly 800,000 distinct CDR3 sequences, with roughly 25% found just once. Another study also made use of these data, one on T cells of mothers and their children.

Sequencing was performed on blood. The source of these receptors is a boy younger than 18 in good health.

V gene TRBV25-1 combines with J gene TRBJ1-1; the D gene is possibly TRBD1 (5 bases). Between the trimmed V and J ends, which lost 3 bases and 5 bases, there was a span of 10 bases. CDR3 size: 13 residues. Germline loops: CDR1 MGHDK, CDR2 SYGVNS. Here the CDR3 DNA reads TGTGCCAGCAGTGAGGGGGTTTTAACTGAAGCTTTCTTT. It translates to CASSEGVLTEAFF.

With regard to this clonotype: The junction and the germline gene differ at one end; a read error may be behind it. The chain joins TRBV20-1 to TRBJ2-5; no firm D call. This CDR3 comprises 15 residues. Per the germline V gene, CDR1 is DFQATT and CDR2 is SNEGSKA (reference sequence). CDR3: CSARPTGLAYNEQFF. The CDR3, as DNA: TGCAGTGCTAGACCAACTGGATTAGCCTACAATGAGCAATTCTTC.

This clonotype was observed a few times. V is TRBV25-1 and J is TRBJ1-6; D is possibly TRBD1 (5 bases). Trimming cost V 2 bases and J 9 bases, with 14 bases left between them. CDR1 is MGHDK and CDR2 is SYGVNS in the germline V gene. The CDR3 totals 15 residues. CDR3 sequence: CASSEGSRESSPLHF. For the CDR3, the DNA is TGTGCCAGCAGTGAAGGCAGCAGGGAAAGTTCACCCCTCCACTTT.

This clonotype was picked up one time. The gene calls are TRBV29-1 and TRBJ2-7, with 7 positions matching TRBD1. The length of the CDR3 is 14 residues. After removal of 3 bases from V and 7 bases from J, the junction contained 12 bases not matched to a gene. In germline, CDR1 is SQVTM, CDR2 ANQGSEA. The CDR3: CSVETGQVGREQYF. The CDR3 coding sequence is TGCAGCGTTGAGACAGGACAGGTTGGTCGGGAGCAGTACTTC.

To note about this clonotype: The junction and the germline gene differ at one end; a read error may be behind it. The chain couples TRBV7-2 to TRBJ2-5, with 9 bases matching TRBD1. Looked up from germline, CDR1 is SGHTA and CDR2 is FQGNSA. The CDR3 totals 14 residues. CDR3 DNA sequence: TGTGCCAGCAGCTTTTCATTGGCGGGACAGGGTTTAATCTTC. Residues: CASSFSLAGQGLIF. Full variable domain (rest looked up from reference TRBV7-2 and TRBJ2-5): GAGVSQSPSNKVTEKGKDVELRCDPISGHTALYWYRQSLGQGLEFLIYFQGNSAPDKSGLPSDRFSAERTGGSVSTLTIQRTQQEDSAVYLCASSFSLAGQGLIFGPGTRLLVL.

This chain connects TRBV5-1 to TRBJ1-6, with a weak D call TRBD1 (5 bases). Germline CDR1 reads SGHRS; CDR2 reads YFSETQ. The CDR3 totals 13 residues. The V gene lost 8 bases and the J gene lost 9 bases, with 15 bases spanning the gap. CDR3 coding DNA: TGCGCCAGTAGGATAAGGGGCACTTCACCCCTCCACTTT. The encoded protein is CASRIRGTSPLHF.

A remark on this clonotype: Compared with germline, one end of the junction differs, possibly owing to a read error. The chain combines TRBV4-1 with TRBJ1-5; D gene unclear. Germline V gene lookup returns CDR1 MGHRA and CDR2 YSYEKL. The CDR3 is made up of 16 amino acids. The CDR3 loop reads CAGSQDLPGGGQPQHF. CDR3 sequence (DNA): TGCGCCGGCAGCCAAGATCTGCCTGGTGGAGGTCAGCCCCAGCATTTT.

In this sample, this clonotype turned up a few times. The chain joins TRBV6-5 to TRBJ1-2; D is uncertain. Germline values: CDR1 MNHEY, CDR2 SVGAGI. The CDR3 runs 13 residues. V dropped 6 bases and J dropped 4 bases, with 12 bases sitting between them. The DNA for the CDR3 is TGTGCCAGCAGCAACGGACCGAGCTATGGCTACACCTTC. Protein: CASSNGPSYGYTF.

This clonotype occurred a few times. The V and J genes are TRBV4-2 and TRBJ2-5, with D uncertain. CDR3 length equals 14 residues. Between the trimmed V and J ends, which lost 0 bases and 4 bases, there was a span of 9 bases. Germline V lookup: CDR1 LGHNA, CDR2 YNFKEQ. CDR3 amino acids: CASSQELVGETQYF. CDR3 nucleotide sequence: TGTGCCAGCAGCCAAGAATTAGTGGGAGAGACCCAGTACTTC.

This clonotype was seen a handful of times. The V and J genes are TRBV7-6 and TRBJ2-5, with TRBD2 matching over 7 bases. The CDR3 totals 16 residues. Germline-derived CDR1 and CDR2 are SGHVS and FNYEAQ. Trimming at V came to 1 base and at J to 2 bases, leaving 7 bases not matched to a gene. The CDR3 region is CASSLVPKGGQETQYF. CDR3 DNA: TGTGCCAGCAGCTTAGTTCCTAAGGGAGGGCAAGAGACCCAGTACTTC.

This clonotype was counted only a few times. The chain is built from TRBV7-2 and TRBJ1-2; D is ambiguous. Germline V gene sequence: CDR1 SGHTA, CDR2 FQGNSA. The CDR3 consists of 16 residues. The V end lost 1 base, the J end lost 5 bases, and 17 bases lay between the germline ends. The CDR3 DNA sequence: TGTGCCAGCAGCTTAGTATCTCCAGGTCAAAGTTATGGCTACACCTTC. It yields the protein CASSLVSPGQSYGYTF.

This clonotype was found a few times. The genes are TRBV18 and TRBJ2-1; tentative D call: TRBD1 (5 bases). V was pared by 6 bases and J by 0 bases, with 12 bases between. From germline, CDR1 is KGHSH and CDR2 LQKENI. CDR3 size: 15 residues. CDR3 protein: CASSPRELSYNEQFF. The CDR3 DNA follows: TGTGCCAGCTCTCCCAGGGAACTCTCCTACAATGAGCAGTTCTTC.

This sequence joins TRBV20-1 and TRBJ2-3; D is perhaps TRBD1 (6 bases). CDR3 size: 15 residues. The germline gives CDR1 DFQATT, CDR2 SNEGSKA (reference sequence). V was shortened by 0 bases and J by 2 bases, with 12 bases between the two germline ends. The CDR3, as DNA: TGCAGTGCTAGAGAGTTACAGGGCTACACAGATACGCAGTATTTT. Amino acid sequence: CSARELQGYTDTQYF.

The rearrangement joins TRBV7-2 to TRBJ2-7; a possible D gene is TRBD2 (5 bases). The CDR3 consists of 13 residues. Germline V gives CDR1 SGHTA, CDR2 FQGNSA. Trimming left V 0 bases short and J 6 bases short, with 9 bases between. CDR3 DNA sequence: TGTGCCAGCAGCTTAGCGAGGGTAGGCGAGCAGTACTTC. Its translation: CASSLARVGEQYF.

This clonotype occurred a few times. The chain has TRBV14 and TRBJ1-4; 9 bases match TRBD1. Germline V gives CDR1 SGHDN, CDR2 FVKESK. The CDR3 extends over 17 amino acids. With 6 bases clipped from V and 4 bases from J, the junction kept 12 bases outside the gene matches. CDR3: CASRRSGTGYNNEKLFF. CDR3 in DNA: TGTGCCAGCAGGCGCTCCGGGACAGGGTACAATAATGAAAAACTGTTTTTT.